This entry lists 9 T cell receptor beta chains sequenced from one sample in a study of cytomegalovirus exposure and HLA in healthy donors. The method was immunoSEQ multiplex PCR; TCRdb's version includes in-frame clones alone and lacks a portion of them. The sample consists of some 170,000 clones, 85% to 90% of them appearing once. Sequenced input: PBMCs. Receptor source: a woman in her thirties in good health and CMV-seronegative.

The V and J genes are TRBV6-1 and TRBJ2-2; D is ambiguous. This CDR3 is 13 amino acids long. Looked up from germline, CDR1 is MNHNS and CDR2 is SASEGT. The V end was cut by 6 bases, the J end by 5 bases, with 10 bases between. CDR3 protein: CASRVVPTGELFF. The CDR3 DNA reads TGTGCCAGCAGAGTAGTACCGACCGGGGAGCTGTTTTTT.

The rearrangement links TRBV5-1 to TRBJ1-1, with a tentative D call TRBD1 (6 bases). With 6 bases removed from V and 5 bases from J, the gap between germline ends came to 20 bases. The length of the CDR3 is 15 residues. Per germline, CDR1 SGHRS and CDR2 YFSETQ. Written as DNA, the CDR3 is TGCGCCAGCAACCCTTGGGGGGGCGAAGGGACTGAAGCTTTCTTT. It encodes CASNPWGGEGTEAFF.

The gene calls are TRBV9 and TRBJ2-1, with D perhaps matching TRBD2 (7 bases). This CDR3 spans 16 amino acids. Trimming removed 0 bases at V and 5 bases at J, with 15 bases between. The germline gives CDR1 SGDLS, CDR2 YYNGEE. CDR3 nucleotides: TGTGCCAGCAGCGTAGTTCCCGGGGGGCCGCACAATGAGCAGTTCTTC. It yields the protein CASSVVPGGPHNEQFF.

The chain links TRBV11-2 to TRBJ1-2; possible D gene TRBD1, 5 bases. Per germline, CDR1 SGHAT and CDR2 FQNNGV. The CDR3 totals 15 residues. V lost 4 bases to trimming and J lost 7 bases, with 19 bases between them. The CDR3 loop is CASSSWDGDSSGYTF. Written as DNA, the CDR3 is TGTGCCAGCAGCTCTTGGGACGGGGACTCGTCTGGCTACACCTTC.

This chain connects TRBV6-1 to TRBJ2-5; D remains unclear. Trimming took off 7 bases at V and 1 base at J, with 13 bases between the two ends. The CDR3 contains 14 residues. CDR1 MNHNS and CDR2 SASEGT come from the germline V gene. The CDR3, as DNA: TGTGCCAGCACTGATCGCGGTCGCCAAGAGACCCAGTACTTC. It encodes CASTDRGRQETQYF.

This clone was counted between two and nine times. The chain is built from TRBV6-5 and TRBJ1-6, with 7 nucleotides matching TRBD1. Looked up from germline, CDR1 is MNHEY and CDR2 is SVGAGI. The CDR3 runs 13 residues. The ends lost 6 bases at V and 6 bases at J; junction bases unmatched: 2. The CDR3 is CASSRDSNSPLHF. In DNA, the CDR3 is TGTGCCAGCAGCCGGGACAGTAATTCACCCCTCCACTTT.

Concerning this clone: One end of the junction varies from germline; a read error may be responsible. V is TRBV10-1 and J is TRBJ1-2, with D possibly matching TRBD1 (5 bases). This CDR3 is built from 13 residues. In germline, CDR1 is WNHNN, CDR2 SYGVQD (reference sequence). CDR3 residues: CASSEDWGPGGSF. CDR3 bases: TGCGCCAGCAGTGAGGATTGGGGCCCGGGGGGGAGCTTC.

The chain couples TRBV6-5 to TRBJ1-1; the D gene is possibly TRBD1 (5 bases). CDR3 size: 16 residues. V gave up 0 bases and J gave up 3 bases, with 14 bases separating them. Germline V gene sequence: CDR1 MNHEY, CDR2 SVGAGI. In nucleotides, the CDR3 is TGTGCCAGCAGTTACTCGTTCCGGGGGTTGTACACTGAAGCTTTCTTT. Its translation: CASSYSFRGLYTEAFF.

The rearrangement uses TRBV11-2 and TRBJ2-7, with 7 bases lining up with TRBD1. CDR1 is SGHAT, CDR2 FQNNGV, per germline. V dropped 6 bases and J dropped 3; count of bases not matched to a gene: 2. The length of the CDR3 is 12 residues. For the CDR3, the DNA is TGTGCCAGCAGACGACAGGGCTACGAGCAGTACTTC. Translating gives CASRRQGYEQYF.